This TCR beta chain was captured in a study of long-term antiretroviral therapy in people with HIV. Study-level background: Earliest sampling preceded the 2015 immediate-ART recommendation by about a decade.

Survey-level immunoSEQ v3.0 assays were run. Per-sample TRB depth target: about 35,000-50,000 T-cell genomes. Some clones are missing from TCRdb's copy, which holds only in-frame ones; the method was immunoSEQ multiplex PCR. Of about 16,000 clones listed, around 80% are singletons. This clone was counted only a few times. Its antigen is unidentified. Study results and caveats: HIV repertoire CDR3 lengths ranged less widely than those of controls. Post-ART, diversity grew, though it stayed under transplant donor control levels.

The sample here was unsorted PBMCs, taken 0.1 years after starting antiretroviral therapy. The clonotype originates from a man aged 18 to 30 with HIV.

The CDR3 nucleotides read TGTGCCAGCAGAGTACAGGGGTCTGGAACTGAAGCTTTCTTT. Translated, it gives CASRVQGSGTEAFF. The chain uses TRBV2 and TRBJ1-1, with 7 bases fitting TRBD1. Trimming at V came to 6 bases and at J to 5 bases, leaving 9 bases not matched to a gene. This CDR3 is built from 14 residues. Germline V lookup: CDR1 SNHLY, CDR2 FYNNEI.